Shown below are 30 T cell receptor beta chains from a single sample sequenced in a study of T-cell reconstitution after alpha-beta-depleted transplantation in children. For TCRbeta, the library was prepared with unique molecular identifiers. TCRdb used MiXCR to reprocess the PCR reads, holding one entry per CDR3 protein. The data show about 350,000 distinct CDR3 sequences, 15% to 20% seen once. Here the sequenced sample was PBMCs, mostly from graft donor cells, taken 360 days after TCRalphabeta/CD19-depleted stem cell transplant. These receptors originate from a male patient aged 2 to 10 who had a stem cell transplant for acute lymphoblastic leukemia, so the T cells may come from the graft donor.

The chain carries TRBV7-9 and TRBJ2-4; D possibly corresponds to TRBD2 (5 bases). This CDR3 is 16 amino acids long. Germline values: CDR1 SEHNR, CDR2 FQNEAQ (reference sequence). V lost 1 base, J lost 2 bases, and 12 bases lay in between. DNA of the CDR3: TGTGCCAGCAGCTTAGAGACGGGATGGTCCAAAAACATTCAGTACTTC. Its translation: CASSLETGWSKNIQYF.

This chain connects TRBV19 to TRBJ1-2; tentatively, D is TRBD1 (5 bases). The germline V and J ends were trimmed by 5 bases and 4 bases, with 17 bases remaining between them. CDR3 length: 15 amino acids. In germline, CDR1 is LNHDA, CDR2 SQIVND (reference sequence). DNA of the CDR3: TGTGCCAGTAGTTGGAGTAGGGGATCCTCCTATGGCTACACCTTC. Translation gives CASSWSRGSSYGYTF.

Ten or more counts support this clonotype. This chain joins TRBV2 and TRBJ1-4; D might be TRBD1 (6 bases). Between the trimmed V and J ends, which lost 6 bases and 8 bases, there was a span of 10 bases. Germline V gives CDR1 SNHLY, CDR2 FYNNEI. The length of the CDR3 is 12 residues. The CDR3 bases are TGTGCCAGCAGCCGCCAGGGGGAAAAACTGTTTTTT. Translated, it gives CASSRQGEKLFF.

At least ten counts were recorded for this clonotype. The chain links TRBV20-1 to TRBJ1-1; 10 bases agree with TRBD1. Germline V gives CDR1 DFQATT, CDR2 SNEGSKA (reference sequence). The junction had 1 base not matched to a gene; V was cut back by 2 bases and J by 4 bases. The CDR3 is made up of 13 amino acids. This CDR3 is CSARRDRGTEAFF. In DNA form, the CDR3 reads TGCAGTGCTAGAAGGGACAGGGGCACTGAAGCTTTCTTT.

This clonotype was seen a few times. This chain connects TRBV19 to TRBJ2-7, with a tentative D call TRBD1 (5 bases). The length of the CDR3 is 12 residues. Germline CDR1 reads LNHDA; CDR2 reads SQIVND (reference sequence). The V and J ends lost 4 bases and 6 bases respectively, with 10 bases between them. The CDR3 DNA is TGTGCCAGTAGTAACCAGGGTCTCGAGCAGTACTTC. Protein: CASSNQGLEQYF.

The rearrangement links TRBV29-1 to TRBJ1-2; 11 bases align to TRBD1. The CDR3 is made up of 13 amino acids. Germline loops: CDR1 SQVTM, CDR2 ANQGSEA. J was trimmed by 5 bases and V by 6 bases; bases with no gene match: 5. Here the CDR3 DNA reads TGCAGCGTCCGGACAGGGGGCGCATATGGCTACACCTTC. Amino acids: CSVRTGGAYGYTF.

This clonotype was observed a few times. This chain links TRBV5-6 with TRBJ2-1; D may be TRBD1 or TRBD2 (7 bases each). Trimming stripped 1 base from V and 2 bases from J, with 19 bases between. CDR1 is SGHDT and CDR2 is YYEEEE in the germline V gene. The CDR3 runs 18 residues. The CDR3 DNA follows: TGTGCCAGCAGCTTGCATCCAGGGGGAGGGAGGACCTACAATGAGCAGTTCTTC. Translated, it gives CASSLHPGGGRTYNEQFF.

Here the CDR3 DNA reads TGTGCCAGCAGCTCTGGCGGTAGCGGCAAAAACATTCAGTACTTC. Amino acid sequence: CASSSGGSGKNIQYF. This chain uses TRBV7-9 with TRBJ2-4; tentative D call: TRBD2 (6 bases). Germline V gives CDR1 SEHNR, CDR2 FQNEAQ (reference sequence). CDR3 length: 15 residues. Trimming removed 4 bases from V and 3 bases from J, with 13 bases in between.

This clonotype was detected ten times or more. The CDR3 DNA reads as TGTGCCAGCAGCCAGCGGTCTGACTACGAGCAGTACTTC. Its translation: CASSQRSDYEQYF. V gene TRBV14 combines with J gene TRBJ2-7; D is ambiguous. Germline lookup yields CDR1 SGHDN and CDR2 FVKESK. V was trimmed by 3 bases and J by 3 bases, leaving 9 bases between them. There are 13 residues in the CDR3. Using reference TRBV14 and TRBJ2-7 for the parts outside the CDR3, the full variable domain is EAGVTQFPSHSVIEKGQTVTLRCDPISGHDNLYWYRRVMGKEIKFLLHFVKESKQDESGMPNNRFLAERTGGTYSTLKVQPAELEDSGVYFCASSQRSDYEQYFGPGTRLTVT.

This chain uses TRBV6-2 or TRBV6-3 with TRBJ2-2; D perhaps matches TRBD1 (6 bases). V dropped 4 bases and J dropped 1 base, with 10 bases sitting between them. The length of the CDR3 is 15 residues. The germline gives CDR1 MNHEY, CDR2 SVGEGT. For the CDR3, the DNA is TGTGCCAGCAGTTCCGGGACACTGAACACCGGGGAGCTGTTTTTT. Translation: CASSSGTLNTGELFF.

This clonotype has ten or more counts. Written as DNA, the CDR3 is TGCGCCAGCAGCTTAGCGGGAGGGTTTTACAATGAGCAGTTCTTC. Protein product: CASSLAGGFYNEQFF. The gene calls are TRBV5-1 and TRBJ2-1; 10 nucleotides match TRBD2. This CDR3 has 15 amino acids. V trimming: 2 bases; J trimming: 4 bases; junction bases outside the gene matches: 3. Germline CDR1 is SGHRS and CDR2 is YFSETQ. Complete variable domain (other parts from reference TRBV5-1 and TRBJ2-1): KAGVTQTPRYLIKTRGQQVTLSCSPISGHRSVSWYQQTPGQGLQFLFEYFSETQRNKGNFPGRFSGRQFSNSRSEMNVSTLELGDSALYLCASSLAGGFYNEQFFGPGTRLTVL.

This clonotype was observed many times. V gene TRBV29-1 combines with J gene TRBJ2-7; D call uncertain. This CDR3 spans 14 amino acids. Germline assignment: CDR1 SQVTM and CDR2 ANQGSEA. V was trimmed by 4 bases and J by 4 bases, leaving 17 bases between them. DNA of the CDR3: TGCAGCGTTGTCGGGCGCCAGTCTTCTTACGAGCAGTACTTC. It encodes CSVVGRQSSYEQYF.

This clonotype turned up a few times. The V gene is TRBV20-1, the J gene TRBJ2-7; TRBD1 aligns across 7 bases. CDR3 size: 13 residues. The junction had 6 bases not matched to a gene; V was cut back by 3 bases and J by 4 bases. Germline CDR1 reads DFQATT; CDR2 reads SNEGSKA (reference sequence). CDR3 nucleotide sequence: TGCAGTGCTAGGCCCGGGACAGCGTACGAGCAGTACTTC. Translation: CSARPGTAYEQYF.

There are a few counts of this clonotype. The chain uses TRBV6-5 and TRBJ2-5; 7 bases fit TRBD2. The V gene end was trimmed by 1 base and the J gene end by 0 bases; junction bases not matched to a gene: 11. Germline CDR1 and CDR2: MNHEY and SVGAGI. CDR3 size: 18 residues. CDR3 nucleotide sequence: TGTGCCAGCAGTTACTATGCACCGAGCGGGACCAACCAAGAGACCCAGTACTTC. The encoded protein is CASSYYAPSGTNQETQYF.

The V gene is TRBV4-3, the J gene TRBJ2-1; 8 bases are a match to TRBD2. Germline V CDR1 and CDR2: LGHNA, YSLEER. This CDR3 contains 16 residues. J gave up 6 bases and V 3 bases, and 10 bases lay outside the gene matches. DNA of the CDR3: TGCGCCAGCAGCCAGGTCGTCGGGAGGGCCGCCAATGAGCAGTTCTTC. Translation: CASSQVVGRAANEQFF.

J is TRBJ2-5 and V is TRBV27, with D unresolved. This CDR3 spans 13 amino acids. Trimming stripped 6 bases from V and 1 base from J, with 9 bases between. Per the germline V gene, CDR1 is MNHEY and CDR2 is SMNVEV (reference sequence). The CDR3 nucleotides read TGTGCCAGCAGCCCTAGTATCCAAGAGACCCAGTACTTC. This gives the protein CASSPSIQETQYF.

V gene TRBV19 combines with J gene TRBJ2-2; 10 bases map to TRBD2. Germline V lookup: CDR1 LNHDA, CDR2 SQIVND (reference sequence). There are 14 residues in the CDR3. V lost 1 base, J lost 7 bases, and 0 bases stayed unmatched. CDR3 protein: CASSIVAGGGELFF. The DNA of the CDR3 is TGTGCCAGTAGTATAGTAGCGGGAGGCGGGGAGCTGTTTTTT.

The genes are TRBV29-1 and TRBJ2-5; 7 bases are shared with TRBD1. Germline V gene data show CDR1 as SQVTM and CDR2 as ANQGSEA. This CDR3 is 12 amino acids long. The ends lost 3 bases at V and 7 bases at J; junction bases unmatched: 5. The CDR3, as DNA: TGCAGCGTTGAGTTGCAGGGGGTGACCCAGTACTTC. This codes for CSVELQGVTQYF.

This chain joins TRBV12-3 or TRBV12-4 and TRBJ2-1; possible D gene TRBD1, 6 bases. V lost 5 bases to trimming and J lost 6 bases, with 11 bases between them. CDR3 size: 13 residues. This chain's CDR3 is CASSRDNPNEQFF. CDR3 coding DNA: TGTGCCAGCAGTCGGGACAACCCCAATGAGCAGTTCTTC.

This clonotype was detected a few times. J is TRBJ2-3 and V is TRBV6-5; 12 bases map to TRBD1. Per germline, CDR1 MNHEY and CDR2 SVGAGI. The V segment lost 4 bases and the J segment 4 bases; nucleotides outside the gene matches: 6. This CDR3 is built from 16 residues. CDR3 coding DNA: TGTGCCAGCAGTTTCGGGACAGGGGGCAGGTCAGATACGCAGTATTTT. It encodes CASSFGTGGRSDTQYF.

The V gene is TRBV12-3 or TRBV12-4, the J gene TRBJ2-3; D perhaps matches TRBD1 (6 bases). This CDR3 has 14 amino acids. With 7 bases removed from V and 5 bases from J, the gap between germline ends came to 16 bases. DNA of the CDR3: TGTGCCAGCAACCAGCGACAGGACGGAGATACGCAGTATTTT. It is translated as CASNQRQDGDTQYF.

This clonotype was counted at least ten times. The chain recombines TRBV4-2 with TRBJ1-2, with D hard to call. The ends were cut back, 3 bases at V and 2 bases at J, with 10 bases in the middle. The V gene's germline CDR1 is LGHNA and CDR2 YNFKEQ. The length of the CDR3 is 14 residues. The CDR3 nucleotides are TGTGCCAGCAGCCAGCTCATAGGGAACTATGGCTACACCTTC. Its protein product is CASSQLIGNYGYTF.

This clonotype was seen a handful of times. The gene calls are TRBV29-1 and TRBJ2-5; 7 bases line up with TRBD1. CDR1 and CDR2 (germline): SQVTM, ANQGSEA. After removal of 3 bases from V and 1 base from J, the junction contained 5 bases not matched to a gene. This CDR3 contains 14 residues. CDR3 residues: CSVETGRLQETQYF. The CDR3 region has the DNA TGCAGCGTTGAGACAGGGAGACTCCAAGAGACCCAGTACTTC.

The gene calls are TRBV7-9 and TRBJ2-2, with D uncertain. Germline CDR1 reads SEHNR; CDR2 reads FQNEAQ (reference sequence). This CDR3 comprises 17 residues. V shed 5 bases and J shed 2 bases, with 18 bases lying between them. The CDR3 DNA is TGTGCCAGCAGCAGGAACCCTGGCCTGGGAAACACCGGGGAGCTGTTTTTT. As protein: CASSRNPGLGNTGELFF.

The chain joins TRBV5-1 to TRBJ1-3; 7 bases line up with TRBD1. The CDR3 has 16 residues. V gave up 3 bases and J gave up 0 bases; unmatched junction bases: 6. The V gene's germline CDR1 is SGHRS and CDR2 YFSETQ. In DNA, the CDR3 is TGCGCCAGCAGCTCGAGGGACAGCACCTCTGGAAACACCATATATTTT. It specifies CASSSRDSTSGNTIYF.

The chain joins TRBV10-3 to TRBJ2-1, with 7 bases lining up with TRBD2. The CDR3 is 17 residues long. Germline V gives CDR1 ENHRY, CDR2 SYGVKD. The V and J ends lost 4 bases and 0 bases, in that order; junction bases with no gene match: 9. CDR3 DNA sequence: TGTGCCATCAGTGGTGGGAGGGCCCCGAGCTCCTACAATGAGCAGTTCTTC. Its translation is CAISGGRAPSSYNEQFF.

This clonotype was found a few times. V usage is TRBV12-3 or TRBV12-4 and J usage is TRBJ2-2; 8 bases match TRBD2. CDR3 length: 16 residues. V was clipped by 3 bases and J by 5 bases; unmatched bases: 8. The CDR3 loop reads CASSFSGISPTGELFF. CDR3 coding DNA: TGTGCCAGCAGTTTTAGCGGGATTTCGCCAACCGGGGAGCTGTTTTTT.

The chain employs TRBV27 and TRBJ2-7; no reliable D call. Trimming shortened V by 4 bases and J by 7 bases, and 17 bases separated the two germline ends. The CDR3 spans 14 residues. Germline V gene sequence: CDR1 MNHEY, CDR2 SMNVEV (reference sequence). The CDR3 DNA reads TGTGCCAGCAGTTCCACCGGGTCCCTGGGAGAGCAGTACTTC. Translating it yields CASSSTGSLGEQYF.

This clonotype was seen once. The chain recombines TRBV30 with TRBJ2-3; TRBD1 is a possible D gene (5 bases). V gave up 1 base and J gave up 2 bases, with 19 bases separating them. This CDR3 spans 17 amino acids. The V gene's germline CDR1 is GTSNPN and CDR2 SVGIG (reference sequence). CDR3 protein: CAWSGGHPGTPTDTQYF. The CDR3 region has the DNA TGTGCCTGGAGTGGGGGCCACCCGGGCACCCCCACAGATACGCAGTATTTT.

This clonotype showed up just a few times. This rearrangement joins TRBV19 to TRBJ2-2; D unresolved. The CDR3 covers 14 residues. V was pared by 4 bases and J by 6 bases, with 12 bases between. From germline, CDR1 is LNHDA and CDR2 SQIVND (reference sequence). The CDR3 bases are TGTGCCAGTAGTACCCAACAGATCGCCGGGGAGCTGTTTTTT. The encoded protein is CASSTQQIAGELFF.